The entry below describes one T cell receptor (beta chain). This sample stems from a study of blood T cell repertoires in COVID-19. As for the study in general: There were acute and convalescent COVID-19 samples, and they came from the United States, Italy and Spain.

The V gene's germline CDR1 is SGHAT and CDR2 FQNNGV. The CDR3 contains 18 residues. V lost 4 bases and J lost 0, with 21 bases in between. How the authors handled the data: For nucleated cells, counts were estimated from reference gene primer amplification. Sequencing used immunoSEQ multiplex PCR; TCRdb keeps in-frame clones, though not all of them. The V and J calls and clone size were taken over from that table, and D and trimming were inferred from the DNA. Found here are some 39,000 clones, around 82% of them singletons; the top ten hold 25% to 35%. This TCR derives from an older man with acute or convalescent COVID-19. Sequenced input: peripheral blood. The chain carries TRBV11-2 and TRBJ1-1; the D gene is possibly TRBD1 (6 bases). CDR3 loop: CASSSPPGALLMNTEAFF. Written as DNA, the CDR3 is TGTGCCAGCAGCTCCCCACCAGGGGCCCTTCTCATGAACACTGAAGCTTTCTTT.